This T cell receptor beta chain came from a study of shared clonotypes between healthy human individuals. Study-level results: It was only blood that was sampled, and tissue repertoires likely differ.

This clone was found once. Antigen unknown. Germline-derived CDR1 and CDR2 are SGHDT and YYEEEE. The CDR3 totals 16 residues. Trimming removed 4 bases from V and 0 bases from J; junction bases left unmatched: 5. Some clones are missing from TCRdb's copy, which holds only in-frame ones; the method was immunoSEQ multiplex PCR. The data show roughly 1.4 million clones, 98% seen once. The genes are TRBV5-6 and TRBJ2-1; 9 bases agree with TRBD2. Sequenced input: naive CD4+ T cells sorted from blood. The subset: CD45RA+ positively selected. The receptor comes from a young man in good health. CDR3 nucleotides: TGTGCCAGCAGCCCCAAGACTAGCGGCTCCTACAATGAGCAGTTCTTC. This sequence encodes CASSPKTSGSYNEQFF.